This T cell receptor (beta chain) was obtained from a study of blood T cell repertoires in COVID-19. Study summary: Samples representing acute and convalescent COVID-19 were sourced from the United States, Italy and Spain. From T cells, B-cell-depleted T cells, or PBMCs came the material, which was cDNA or gDNA.

As handled by the study authors: Reference gene primer amplification in the assay estimated nucleated cell counts. Measured with immunoSEQ multiplex PCR; TCRdb has only the in-frame clones, and not every one. The V and J calls and clone size were taken over from that table, and D and trimming were inferred from the DNA. The table includes about 300,000 clones, just under 90% detected once. The Seattle patients joined while their infection was active and were tracked longitudinally afterward. CDR3 length: 15 residues. Trimming at V came to 3 bases and at J to 6 bases, leaving 9 bases not matched to a gene. The germline gives CDR1 SGDLS, CDR2 YYNGEE.

The chain carries TRBV9 and TRBJ2-7, with 10 bases fitting TRBD1. This clonotype was obtained from a woman in her 30s with COVID-19, enrolled during active disease. The specimen sequenced was peripheral blood. The CDR3 DNA follows: TGTGCCAGCAGCGCATCCGGGACAGGGGTCCGCGAGCAGTACTTC. Protein: CASSASGTGVREQYF.